Presented here are 27 T cell receptor beta chains from one specimen sequenced in a study of blood T cells in healthy people across ages. Then a second PCR, running about 7 to 11 cycles, was carried out with a sample-barcoded 5' primer and a J-beta primer mix. Using its own MiXCR run on the 5' RACE reads, TCRdb lists one record per CDR3 protein. The sample yields fewer than 2,000,000 distinct CDR3 sequences, about 39% seen once. Sequenced sample: blood. These receptors all come from a human donor in good health.

In this sample, this clonotype turned up a few times. The rearrangement uses TRBV29-1 and TRBJ2-7; D unclear. Trimming pared 4 bases from V and 2 bases from J, leaving 9 bases between. The CDR3 has 12 residues. The germline V gene encodes CDR1 SQVTM and CDR2 ANQGSEA. CDR3 amino acids: CSVARTAYEQYF. Written as DNA, the CDR3 is TGCAGCGTTGCAAGAACCGCCTACGAGCAGTACTTC.

The CDR3 here is CASDHRGGTGELFF. The CDR3 DNA reads as TGTGCCAGCGACCACAGGGGAGGTACCGGGGAGCTGTTTTTT. The gene calls are TRBV6-2 or TRBV6-3 and TRBJ2-2; a weak D match, TRBD1 (7 bases). Germline-derived CDR1 and CDR2 are MNHEY and SVGEGT. The V gene lost 8 bases and the J gene lost 5 bases, with 15 bases spanning the gap. This CDR3 is 14 amino acids long.

This chain links TRBV24-1 with TRBJ1-2; D ambiguous. The V end was cut by 2 bases, the J end by 3 bases, with 12 bases between. Germline V gene sequence: CDR1 KGHDR, CDR2 SFDVKD. The CDR3 consists of 15 residues. The CDR3 coding sequence is TGTGCCACCAGTGATTCGCCAGGCCCGGACTATGGCTACACCTTC. Protein product: CATSDSPGPDYGYTF.

The chain joins TRBV6-5 to TRBJ2-3, with unresolved D. The germline V gene encodes CDR1 MNHEY and CDR2 SVGAGI. This CDR3 is 15 amino acids long. With 4 bases removed from V and 2 bases from J, the gap between germline ends came to 13 bases. The CDR3 loop is CASSFGARITDTQYF. The CDR3 DNA sequence: TGTGCCAGCAGTTTTGGTGCCAGAATCACAGATACGCAGTATTTT.

The chain couples TRBV28 to TRBJ2-5; D gene ambiguous. Near its end, the DNA agrees better with TRBJ2-7, so the J call may be wrong. The CDR3 consists of 13 residues. Germline V gene sequence: CDR1 MDHEN, CDR2 SYDVKM. CDR3 bases: TGTGCCAGCAGTTTATTGGTGGATAGCGAGCAGTACTTC. This translates into CASSLLVDSEQYF.

V gene TRBV9 combines with J gene TRBJ2-1, with TRBD2 matching over 12 bases. The V gene end was trimmed by 4 bases and the J gene end by 0 bases; junction bases not matched to a gene: 11. The CDR3 sequence is 19 residues long. Germline CDR1 and CDR2: SGDLS and YYNGEE. Here the CDR3 DNA reads TGTGCCAGCAGCCCCCGGACTAGCGGGGCCGCGAGCTCCTACAATGAGCAGTTCTTC. Translated: CASSPRTSGAASSYNEQFF.

The gene calls are TRBV25-1 and TRBJ2-4; D is uncertain. Matching the DNA end better, TRBJ2-5 makes the J call doubtful. The CDR3 extends over 12 amino acids. CDR1 is MGHDK and CDR2 is SYGVNS in the germline V gene. The CDR3 protein is CASSVMEETQYF. CDR3 DNA sequence: TGTGCCAGCAGTGTCATGGAAGAGACCCAGTACTTC.

Comments on this clonotype: This probably arose from a read error, given a far larger clone one base away. The chain couples TRBV7-9 to TRBJ1-1, with TRBD1 as a possible D gene (6 bases). V lost 7 bases, J lost 1 base, and 10 bases lay in between. Per the germline V gene, CDR1 is SEHNR and CDR2 is FQNEAQ (reference sequence). The CDR3 is made up of 13 amino acids. In nucleotides, the CDR3 is TGTGCCAGCAACTCGACAGGGAACACTGAAGCTTTCTTT. It yields the protein CASNSTGNTEAFF.

The J gene is TRBJ2-3, the V gene TRBV6-4, with no clear D. Trimming took off 7 bases at V and 2 bases at J, with 13 bases between the two ends. This CDR3 comprises 14 residues. The germline CDR1 and CDR2 sequences are MRHNA and SNTAGT. As DNA, the CDR3 is TGTGCCAGCAAGGGTCAAGGCCCCACAGATACGCAGTATTTT. This codes for CASKGQGPTDTQYF.

The chain carries TRBV27 and TRBJ2-3; TRBD2 might be the D (5 bases). With 2 bases removed from V and 1 base from J, the gap between germline ends came to 16 bases. This CDR3 spans 17 amino acids. CDR1 and CDR2 from the germline V gene are MNHEY and SMNVEV (reference sequence). The CDR3 region is CASSLNPRSGRTDTQYF. CDR3 in DNA: TGTGCCAGCAGTTTAAACCCACGCAGCGGTCGCACAGATACGCAGTATTTT.

The chain employs TRBV6-1 and TRBJ2-7, with D possibly called TRBD1 or TRBD2 (6 bases each). CDR1 and CDR2 (germline): MNHNS, SASEGT. V gave up 4 bases and J gave up 3 bases, with 13 bases separating them. CDR3 length: 14 amino acids. For the CDR3, the DNA is TGTGCCAGCAGTGTCCGGGGGCCATACTACGAGCAGTACTTC. This encodes CASSVRGPYYEQYF.

The chain has TRBV29-1 and TRBJ2-6; 10 bases are a match to TRBD1. Germline trimming cut 6 bases from V and 3 bases from J; bases unmatched to any gene: 11. The germline gives CDR1 SQVTM, CDR2 ANQGSEA. This CDR3 spans 17 amino acids. The CDR3 region is CSVAGTGVFGGANVLTF. CDR3 DNA sequence: TGCAGCGTCGCCGGGACAGGGGTTTTTGGTGGGGCCAACGTCCTGACTTTC.

Concerning this clonotype itself: No DNA is shown, since the ends of the CDR3 on it are uncertain; the CDR3 is the one TCRdb lists. V and J are TRBV20-1 and TRBJ1-5; TRBD1 is the table's D call and was not checked against the DNA. Ends included, the CDR3 has 19 residues. Germline lookup yields CDR1 DFQATT and CDR2 SNEGSKA (reference sequence). The CDR3 sequence: CSANPGQDYNEQFFGPQHF.

The chain combines TRBV6-1 with TRBJ1-2; maybe TRBD1 (6 bases). Germline CDR1 MNHNS, CDR2 SASEGT. V lost 2 bases, J lost 8 bases, and 9 bases lay in between. The length of the CDR3 is 12 residues. This CDR3 is CASSEPGEGYTF. CDR3 in DNA: TGTGCCAGCAGTGAACCAGGGGAAGGCTACACCTTC.

The chain employs TRBV20-1 and TRBJ2-5, with D possibly being TRBD1 (5 bases). CDR1 DFQATT and CDR2 SNEGSKA come from the germline V gene (reference sequence). This CDR3 is built from 13 residues. Trimming took 2 bases from V and 1 from J, leaving 8 bases between them. The CDR3 DNA follows: TGCAGTGCTAGACGGACACCCCAAGAGACCCAGTACTTC. It yields the protein CSARRTPQETQYF.

This clonotype was observed many times. The chain recombines TRBV20-1 with TRBJ1-4; perhaps TRBD1 as D (5 bases). The V end was cut by 6 bases, the J end by 4 bases, with 12 bases between. This CDR3 spans 13 amino acids. Looked up from germline, CDR1 is DFQATT and CDR2 is SNEGSKA (reference sequence). The CDR3 region has the DNA TGCAGTGCCCTGACAGTGGGTAATGAAAAACTGTTTTTT. As protein: CSALTVGNEKLFF.

The chain has TRBV19 and TRBJ1-2; D perhaps matches TRBD1 (6 bases). The CDR3 totals 14 residues. The germline V gene encodes CDR1 LNHDA and CDR2 SQIVND (reference sequence). Trimming left V 4 bases short and J 2 bases short, with 11 bases between. CDR3 protein: CASSTAQGNYGYTF. In nucleotides, the CDR3 is TGTGCCAGTAGTACAGCACAGGGAAACTATGGCTACACCTTC.

The V and J genes are TRBV19 and TRBJ1-5, with TRBD1 as a possible D gene (6 bases). Germline-derived CDR1 and CDR2 are LNHDA and SQIVND (reference sequence). With 3 bases removed from V and 6 bases from J, the gap between germline ends came to 12 bases. The CDR3 sequence is 14 residues long. This chain's CDR3 is CASSITGRGQPQHF. Written as DNA, the CDR3 is TGTGCCAGTAGTATTACAGGGCGAGGTCAGCCCCAGCATTTT.

This clonotype was recorded many times. The chain is built from TRBV5-1 and TRBJ2-5, with D perhaps matching TRBD1 (5 bases). Trimming shortened V by 0 bases and J by 1 base, and 7 bases separated the two germline ends. This CDR3 has 14 residues. Germline CDR1 is SGHRS and CDR2 is YFSETQ. The CDR3 region is CASSLGQTQETQYF. CDR3 DNA sequence: TGCGCCAGCAGCTTGGGACAGACCCAAGAGACCCAGTACTTC.

This clonotype was counted only a few times. The V gene is TRBV29-1, the J gene TRBJ2-3; D is possibly TRBD2 (6 bases). Trimming left V 4 bases short and J 4 bases short, with 12 bases between. In germline, CDR1 is SQVTM, CDR2 ANQGSEA. This CDR3 comprises 13 residues. The CDR3, as DNA: TGCAGCGTTGGCGGGAATGTGGCAGATACGCAGTATTTT. Its protein product is CSVGGNVADTQYF.

The V call is TRBV5-1, the J call TRBJ2-3; D possibly corresponds to TRBD1 (6 bases). The CDR3 sequence is 15 residues long. The V gene lost 1 base and the J gene lost 2 bases, with 11 bases spanning the gap. Per the germline V gene, CDR1 is SGHRS and CDR2 is YFSETQ. The CDR3 spells CASSLFGGLTDTQYF. The CDR3 bases are TGCGCCAGCAGCTTGTTTGGGGGCCTCACAGATACGCAGTATTTT.

The CDR3 DNA sequence: TGCGCCAGCAAAGCGGAGCCCTCTGGGGCCAACGTCCTGACTTTC. Protein sequence: CASKAEPSGANVLTF. The V gene is TRBV5-1, the J gene TRBJ2-6; D is perhaps TRBD2 (5 bases). The V gene lost 6 bases and the J gene lost 0 bases, with 10 bases spanning the gap. CDR1 and CDR2 (germline): SGHRS, YFSETQ. CDR3 length: 15 amino acids.

This clonotype was picked up one time. V and J are TRBV4-3 and TRBJ1-6; D is possibly TRBD1 (6 bases). Trimming pared 2 bases from V and 6 bases from J, leaving 11 bases between. The germline gives CDR1 LGHNA, CDR2 YSLEER. The CDR3 contains 15 residues. CDR3 in amino acids: CASSQTGFGNSPLHF. The CDR3 DNA is TGCGCCAGCAGCCAAACAGGGTTTGGTAATTCACCCCTCCACTTT.

V gene TRBV6-5 combines with J gene TRBJ2-3, with 9 bases lining up with TRBD1. Germline assignment: CDR1 MNHEY and CDR2 SVGAGI. Trimming took 7 bases from V and 4 from J; bases not matched to a gene: 9. This CDR3 contains 15 residues. In DNA form, the CDR3 reads TGTGCCAGCACGGAGGACAGGGGCTTTGCAGATACGCAGTATTTT. Residues: CASTEDRGFADTQYF.

This clonotype was seen a few times. The chain uses TRBV9 and TRBJ2-3, with D unresolved. Trimming removed 0 bases at V and 3 bases at J, with 11 bases between. This CDR3 region has 15 residues. Germline V gene sequence: CDR1 SGDLS, CDR2 YYNGEE. CDR3 protein: CASSVATWLTDTQYF. Written as DNA, the CDR3 is TGTGCCAGCAGCGTAGCTACGTGGCTAACAGATACGCAGTATTTT. Full variable domain (outside the CDR3, taken from reference TRBV9 and TRBJ2-3): DSGVTQTPKHLITATGQRVTLRCSPRSGDLSVYWYQQSLDQGLQFLIQYYNGEERAKGNILERFSAQQFPDLHSELNLSSLELGDSALYFCASSVATWLTDTQYFGPGTRLTVL.

The table lists this clonotype with many counts. This sequence joins TRBV7-2 and TRBJ1-5, with D unresolved. V was clipped by 6 bases and J by 1 base, with 10 bases between them. Germline CDR1 and CDR2: SGHTA and FQGNSA. The CDR3 has 14 residues. In DNA form, the CDR3 reads TGTGCCAGCAGTTTACCTGGGAGCAATCAGCCCCAGCATTTT. This gives the protein CASSLPGSNQPQHF. The full variable domain, its missing parts supplied by reference TRBV7-2 and TRBJ1-5, is GAGVSQSPSNKVTEKGKDVELRCDPISGHTALYWYRQSLGQGLEFLIYFQGNSAPDKSGLPSDRFSAERTGGSVSTLTIQRTQQEDSAVYLCASSLPGSNQPQHFGDGTRLSIL.

V is TRBV24-1 and J is TRBJ2-5; 7 bases map to TRBD1. The end of the DNA is better explained by TRBJ2-7, so the J call may be wrong. The CDR3 runs 14 residues. CDR1 is KGHDR and CDR2 is SFDVKD in the germline V gene. In nucleotides, the CDR3 is TGTGCCACCAGTGAGACCGGGACAGCAGCCGAGCAGTACTTC. Protein sequence: CATSETGTAAEQYF.